The rows below give T cell receptor beta chains drawn from one sample of a study of CD8 T cells in Susac syndrome. A single record per CDR3 protein comes from TCRdb applying MiXCR to the immunoSEQ multiplex PCR reads. This sample has 150,000 to 200,000 distinct CDR3 sequences; less than 95% occur once, and the top ten carry approximately 0.094%. The sequencing input was CD4+ T cells from PBMCs. The receptors come from a human donor with multiple sclerosis. CDR3s leave out the opening cysteine and the closing phenylalanine or tryptophan.

v_call cdr3_length cdr3_aa
TRBV30 12 AWSGTALSYGYT
TRBV20-1 13 SALSPQSSGNTIY
TRBV2 14 ASSGLGAGAGNIQY
TRBV30 11 AWSVLRSYGYT
TRBV25-1 14 ASSGIQGLGQETQY
TRBV3-1 11 ASSRNLDDTQY
TRBV7-9 9 ASTPADTQY
TRBV19 12 ASSHDRLNQPQH
TRBV7-2 13 ASSLKFGGSHEQY
TRBV15 12 ATSGSGSTDTQY
TRBV20-1 10 SGRKGQGTQY
TRBV20-1 11 SARPRGVDGYT
TRBV20-1 13 SARELGPDNQPQH
TRBV6-6 12 ASSYSTGWETQY
TRBV5-1 12 ASSRQEDNYGYT
TRBV3-1 11 ASSSSWGDEQF
TRBV6-6 13 ASRSPGQVPYGYT
TRBV10-3 12 AISISGDKETQY
TRBV4-3 12 ASSQGPSSETQY
TRBV20-1 12 SVRGQGAGETQY
TRBV5-1 12 ASSLSRGTDTQY
TRBV29-1 12 SVVGGGNYNEQF
TRBV6-1 9 AISQGHFYT
TRBV3-1 10 ASSHRGGGYT
TRBV13 15 ASSLRPSGRGGNEQF
TRBV29-1 15 SVRASGTLSSYNEQF
TRBV20-1 10 SARDGADTQY
TRBV30 10 AWDTQNTEAF
TRBV28 14 ASSPLDRGGTDTQY
TRBV19 12 ASSSGQPSGTQY
TRBV30 13 AWSVYTAVNNEQF
TRBV7-9 12 ASRRDSQPYGYT
TRBV18 10 ASSPPEQPQH
TRBV27 11 ASRVAAGREQY
TRBV29-1 11 SVKGGRNTEAF
TRBV5-1 12 ATSWTGRNYGYT
TRBV25-1 10 ASSELVDEQF
TRBV3-1 12 ASSHLAPTGELF
TRBV7-2 11 ASSLLRRETQY
TRBV30 11 AWSRGNTGELF
TRBV27 13 ASSSLAGPYNEQF
TRBV5-6 11 ASTAGRVYEQY
TRBV19 16 ASRVISGSPSSYNEQF
TRBV12-3/TRBV12-4 12 ASRGQVANTEAF
TRBV19 13 ASSNLRPNTGELF
TRBV10-3 14 AILGAGGSGGYEQY